This T cell receptor (beta chain) was documented in a study of T cells in Graves' hyperthyroidism and ophthalmopathy. Amplified TCR beta CDR3 regions derived from RNA transcripts. TCR CDR3 regions were first amplified by RT-PCR with HTBI primers. Via MiXCR, TCRdb re-called the multiplex PCR reads, giving one row per CDR3 protein. The sample shows about 320,000 distinct CDR3 sequences, 16% of them seen only once. The study, taken as a whole, reports: Most clonotypes that expanded in the thyroid above 0.001 also showed up in blood. Before onset, ophthalmopathy was predicted by the model a median approximately 6.7 months earlier.

Per the germline V gene, CDR1 is LNHNV and CDR2 is YYDKDF (reference sequence). V was cut by 8 bases and J by 7 bases, with 17 bases left in between. CDR3 size: 13 residues. Over 18 months, lack of ophthalmopathy progression marked Graves' hyperthyroidism as stable. 10 ml fresh peripheral blood yielded the PBMCs. Comments on this clonotype: Its antigen is unknown.

Sequenced sample: blood. The V and J genes are TRBV15 and TRBJ1-2; a weak D match, TRBD1 (6 bases). This sequence was found in a man aged 25 to 40 with Graves' hyperthyroidism. CDR3 nucleotide sequence: TGTGCCACCGCTACCCCGGACAGTCGTGGCTACACCTTC. This codes for CATATPDSRGYTF.